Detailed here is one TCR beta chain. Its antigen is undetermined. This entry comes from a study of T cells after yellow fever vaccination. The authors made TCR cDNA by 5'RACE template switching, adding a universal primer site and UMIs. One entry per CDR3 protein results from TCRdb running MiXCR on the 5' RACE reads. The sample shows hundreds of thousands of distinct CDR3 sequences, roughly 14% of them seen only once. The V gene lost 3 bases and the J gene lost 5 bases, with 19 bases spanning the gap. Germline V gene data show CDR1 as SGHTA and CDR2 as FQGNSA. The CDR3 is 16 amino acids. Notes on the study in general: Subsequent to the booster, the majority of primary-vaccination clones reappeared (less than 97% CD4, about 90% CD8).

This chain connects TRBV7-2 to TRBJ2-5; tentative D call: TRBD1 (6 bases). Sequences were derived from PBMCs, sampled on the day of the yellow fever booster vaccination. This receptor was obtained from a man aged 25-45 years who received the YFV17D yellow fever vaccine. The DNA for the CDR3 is TGTGCCAGCAGCTTCGGAGGTCAGGGGAGCGGTGAGACCCAGTACTTC. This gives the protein CASSFGGQGSGETQYF.